This TCR beta chain was captured in a study of cytomegalovirus exposure and HLA in healthy donors (dated by TCRdb to 2017 to 2019). In the study overall: An earlier analysis of approximately 590 of the donors reported approximately 300 Gb of sequence data and 120 million or so unique TCR beta sequences from 150 million to 200 million T cells. The T cell repertoires of 670 or so subjects were profiled by immunosequencing and related to cytomegalovirus serostatus. Along with the roughly 700-subject first cohort, a separate validation cohort of 120 different subjects was used. The genetic ancestry cluster associated with self-reported Caucasian donors included roughly four fifths of the 398 genotyped donors. A later genetic analysis took genome-wide SNP genotypes for about 55% of the roughly 700 donors and used that subset as a discovery cohort. The number of donors typed differed by locus, with 629-630 for A, B, C, DRB1 and DQB1, around 520 for DQA1, over 600 for DPA1, and some 450 for DPB1. To study patterns of TCR occurrence, a later analysis re-analyzed previously published TCR beta repertoires from around 660 donors and added high-resolution HLA genotyping. Donor age, sex, ethnicity and CMV serostatus were collected together with the repertoire data. In the later analysis, no new phenotypic data were used to find candidate immune exposures; instead, reliance was placed on TCR beta sequences and their occurrence across donors. Approximately 300 gigabases of sequencing data and around 80 million unique TCR sequences made up an early release that covered 500 to 700 HLA-typed donors. HLA typing covered class I and class II loci at four-digit resolution. Every discovery cohort repertoire had been produced on one sequencing platform. The study was designed to test whether signatures of past pathogen exposure could be identified by cataloging public T cell receptors. About 5 DR-DQ haplotypes were handled as single units for association and clustering, since linkage in the cohort was strong. Among a few hundred genotyped donors of the cohort, an average of approximately 240,000 unique TCR beta nucleotide sequences were sequenced per donor, roughly 20% of them non-productive. High-throughput TCR immunosequencing, statistical association of individual TCRs with disease status, and machine learning were combined to predict cytomegalovirus infection status. An earlier analysis of some 600 of the donors applied high-throughput TCR beta sequencing to assess whether each TCR beta V gene segment acted as functional or pseudogenic. Study-wide conclusions, independent of this receptor: Immune exposure information for the cohort was limited to CMV serostatus. The authors suggested that the approach could potentially be extended to other disease states and immunological phenotypes. A cluster of highly shared sequence variants was judged likely to be a technical artifact of the sequencing pipeline. Because HLA typing was unavailable for some donors at each locus, only the typed subset was used in association tests. Broadly in line with IMGT annotations, most TCR beta V segments showed up in productive rearrangements about 90% or about 30% of the time in an earlier analysis of several hundred of the donors. Some 16 rarely observed V segments, including chromosome 9 orphons, were excluded from the earlier analysis of almost 600 of the donors because counts were too low. Linkage disequilibrium might explain the correlated functional status among segregating V segments, but an unknown experimental factor could not be excluded. The classifier was reported to diagnose cytomegalovirus status with high specificity and sensitivity in both the original cohort and the validation cohort. Across donors, most TCR sequences were observed very rarely, whereas some public TCRs were present in many individuals. Assigning TCR associations to individual alleles was difficult when HLA alleles, especially DR and DQ, strongly co-occurred. A later genetic analysis associated a missense DCLRE1C variant with V-gene and J-gene trimming of TCR beta chains, and an independent cohort replicated the association. Roughly uniform sequencing depth across donors was assumed in presence/absence analyses, although this assumption may not hold. In a later analysis, TCR association rates were found to vary across HLA loci, with the most associated TCRs seen for DRB1 alleles and the fewest for HLA-C alleles. The study gave a list of 150 to 200 TCR beta chains associated with cytomegalovirus. A further reported finding was that TCR beta sequences accurately predicted the HLA-A and HLA-B alleles for most subjects in the first cohort. Specific HLA alleles were associated with 15,000 to 20,000 TCR beta sequences at a false discovery rate of 0.05 in a later analysis. In a later analysis, several top co-occurrence clusters were reported to appear linked to parvovirus B19, influenza, CMV and Epstein-Barr virus. This cohort had only TCR beta chains sequenced, and the lack of alpha or paired-chain data limited which features could be detected. Most CMV-associated TCR beta chains appeared to be HLA-restricted in a later analysis, and the HLA associations seemed to be driven largely by CMV exposure. Compared with the roughly 720-donor mean, donors in an Asian-associated ancestry cluster had fewer N-insertions in productive TCRs, according to a later genetic analysis. A later analysis found that HLA-associated TCR beta chains were more clonally expanded and had lower generation probabilities than equally common non-associated chains. A few of the identified cytomegalovirus-associated TCR beta chains were confirmed in vitro to be specific for cytomegalovirus antigens. Because the 87-base-pair reads could not distinguish some IMGT-functional V segments, including TRBV6-2 and TRBV6-3, those segments were excluded.

The cohort consisted of hundreds of healthy bone marrow donors. At the time of sampling, all cohort members were nominally healthy, though unrecorded immune exposures were likely present. The donor was CMV seropositive and was included in the group of some 290 seropositive cohort members. A peripheral blood sample was collected from each donor, and TCR beta sequencing was performed on peripheral blood mononuclear cells. The Qiagen DNeasy Blood Extraction Kit was used to extract genomic DNA from the blood cell samples. The CDR1 and CDR2 encoded by the germline V gene (reference sequence) are SGHKS and YYEKEE. The germline ends are 7 bases apart after V is trimmed by 0 bases and J by 1 base. The CDR3 holds 14 amino acids from the cysteine to the phenylalanine. Only CDR3 DNA remains: 42 bases, in frame from the first base. Libraries were prepared through the immunoSEQ multiplex PCR assay. For the multiplex PCR, a mixture combining 60 forward primers for TCR Vbeta segments and 13 reverse primers for TCR Jbeta segments was used. The CDR3 region of rearranged TCR beta genes was amplified from genomic DNA by a multiplex PCR assay. Amplified TCR beta libraries were sequenced as 87-base-pair reads on the Illumina HiSeq System. On the authors' methods: In a later analysis, tens of millions of unique TCR beta chains were counted across the 500 to 850 repertoires, and roughly 10 million of these chains were shared by at least two donors. A nearest-neighbor algorithm error-corrected the raw reads and collapsed the reads into unique sequences, merging closely related sequences to remove PCR and sequencing errors. V, D and J gene segments were assigned by aligning CDR3 sequences to IMGT reference sequences. For a sequence to be retained, a match of at least six nucleotides to both a V gene segment and a J gene segment was required. A rearrangement counted as productive if the CDR3 had no stop codons and remained in frame with V and J, and every other rearrangement counted as non-productive. Following IMGT convention, CDR3 was defined as the stretch from the second conserved V-encoded cysteine to the conserved J-encoded phenylalanine. The earlier analysis of 550 to 650 of the donors excluded any sequence lacking an unambiguous match to a single V gene segment. An earlier analysis of several hundred of the donors called V segments functional above 56.7% productive rearrangements and segregating when the between-donor standard deviation exceeded 5%. A statistical classification framework was built for diagnosing cytomegalovirus status from the catalog of TCR beta chain sequences. In a later analysis, V and J genes were assigned by comparing TCR nucleotide sequences against IMGT/GENE-DB human TR gene sequences. The TCRdist pipeline was used in a later analysis to assign CDR3 sequences and most-parsimonious VDJ recombination scenarios. In a later analysis, each TCR beta chain was defined by its CDR3 amino acid sequence together with its V-gene family, and reads without a unique V-gene family were excluded. In a later analysis, 450 to 600 highly shared, low-generation-probability nucleotide sequences were removed to address suspected cross-contamination and a sequencing artifact. In a later analysis, a clonal expansion index was calculated for each public chain from normalized within-repertoire ranks of inferred template counts. Generation probabilities in a later analysis came from a VDJ recombination model fitted to out-of-frame rearrangements, and those results were checked against IGoR. In a later analysis, hypergeometric tests were used to score TCR-TCR, TCR-HLA and TCR-CMV co-occurrence, with a repertoire-size bias correction applied to TCR pairs. A later analysis estimated false discovery rates by permuting HLA or CMV assignments 20 times. In a later analysis, co-occurring TCRs were grouped with DBSCAN, and TCRdist sequence similarity was added when clustering was performed within HLA-allele-positive subsets. Repertoires with fewer than 30,000 or more than 120,000 public chains, plus five repertoires with anomalous nucleotide sharing, were excluded from co-occurrence clustering. TCRdb provides this immuneACCESS table in a form limited to in-frame rearrangements. Some clones are lacking; in checked studies, under half of them reflect an unresolved V gene, and why the rest are absent is not known. V and J calls and clone size follow that table, whereas D and trimming were derived from the DNA. The sample contains fewer than 250,000 clones, about four fifths of them found a single time. Clones ranked in the top ten supply 4.5% to 5.5% of the sample.

A note on this clone: No cognate antigen has been identified for it. Within one base of it there is no much larger clone, and no base qualities were kept.

Sequenced material: PBMCs. This chain joins TRBV5-5 to TRBJ2-5; no D segment can be confidently identified. The sequence was obtained from a man under 40 in good health and CMV-seropositive. The DNA sequence follows: TGTGCCAGCAGCTTGGTACAGACCCAAGAGACCCAGTACTTC. It translates to CASSLVQTQETQYF.